The 18 T cell receptor beta chains reported below all come from one sample, sequenced in a study of blood T cell repertoires in COVID-19. Only in-frame clones appear in the TCRdb table, and some are missing; sequencing was by immunoSEQ multiplex PCR. This table holds about 74,000 clones, less than 95% found once. The sequenced material came from peripheral blood. The receptors were sampled from a woman aged 55-70 years with active COVID-19.

This chain joins TRBV6-5 and TRBJ2-7; 12 nucleotides match TRBD2. The CDR3 covers 14 residues. Germline V gene sequence: CDR1 MNHEY, CDR2 SVGAGI. With 6 bases clipped from V and 5 bases from J, the junction kept 5 bases outside the gene matches. This chain's CDR3 is CASRSSGRGNEQYF. CDR3 bases: TGTGCCAGCAGGTCTAGCGGGAGGGGAAACGAGCAGTACTTC.

The chain employs TRBV18 and TRBJ2-1, with 7 bases fitting TRBD1. The CDR3 is 14 amino acids. Germline CDR1 is KGHSH and CDR2 is LQKENI. Trimming took 3 bases from V and 8 from J; bases not matched to a gene: 7. This CDR3 is CASSPFDRVHEQFF. The CDR3 DNA sequence: TGTGCCAGCTCACCCTTCGACAGGGTCCATGAGCAGTTCTTC.

The chain carries TRBV11-2 and TRBJ2-5; 12 bases line up with TRBD1. J lost 4 bases, V lost 1 base, and 7 bases had no gene match. The CDR3 extends over 17 amino acids. Germline CDR1 is SGHAT and CDR2 is FQNNGV. This CDR3 reads CASSLAGGTGGGETQYF. CDR3 nucleotides: TGTGCCAGCAGCTTAGCCGGCGGGACAGGGGGCGGAGAGACCCAGTACTTC.

The V call is TRBV5-1, the J call TRBJ2-7; D possibly corresponds to TRBD1 (10 bases). Trimming pared 7 bases from V and 1 base from J, leaving 27 bases between. The germline CDR1 and CDR2 sequences are SGHRS and YFSETQ. This CDR3 has 18 residues. CDR3: CASPRQGATLAGSYEQYF. The CDR3 DNA reads as TGCGCCAGCCCCAGACAGGGGGCGACCCTAGCGGGATCCTACGAGCAGTACTTC.

This sequence joins TRBV29-1 and TRBJ1-4, with D unclear. The ends were cut back, 6 bases at V and 8 bases at J, with 10 bases in the middle. Germline V gene data show CDR1 as SQVTM and CDR2 as ANQGSEA. The CDR3 sequence is 11 residues long. The CDR3: CSVGLGEKLFF. CDR3 nucleotide sequence: TGCAGCGTCGGACTGGGGGAAAAACTGTTTTTT.

This chain uses TRBV11-3 with TRBJ2-2; a weak D match, TRBD1 (6 bases). V lost 4 bases to trimming and J lost 1 base, with 10 bases between them. Looked up from germline, CDR1 is SGHNT and CDR2 is YENEEA. CDR3 size: 15 residues. CDR3 bases: TGTGCCAGCAGCTCCGGGACATTGAACACCGGGGAGCTGTTTTTT. Its protein product is CASSSGTLNTGELFF.

The chain joins TRBV28 to TRBJ2-3, with 12 bases identical to TRBD2. Germline CDR1 MDHEN, CDR2 SYDVKM. V was pared by 2 bases and J by 6 bases, with 6 bases of the junction left unmatched. The CDR3 is 16 amino acids. DNA for the CDR3: TGTGCCAGCAGTTTAAGACTAGCGGGGGTAGCGGATACGCAGTATTTT. Translation gives CASSLRLAGVADTQYF.

Note on this clone: The sample contains more than one DNA sequence encoding this CDR3. The rearrangement joins TRBV3-1 (or the pseudogene TRBV3-2) to TRBJ2-3, with D possibly matching TRBD1 (5 bases). This CDR3 comprises 13 residues. V was cut by 6 bases and J by 0 bases, with 7 bases left in between. The V gene's germline CDR1 is LGHDT and CDR2 YNNKEL (reference sequence). The CDR3 DNA reads as TGTGCCAGCAGTAGACAGAGCACAGATACGCAGTATTTT. Its protein product is CASSRQSTDTQYF.

The CDR3 here is CASSPPQAGVSYNEQFF. In DNA form, the CDR3 reads TGTGCCAGCAGCCCCCCCCAAGCGGGAGTCTCCTACAATGAGCAGTTCTTC. V is TRBV13 and J is TRBJ2-1, with 8 bases identical to TRBD2. Trimming took 5 bases from V and 0 from J; bases not matched to a gene: 9. The CDR3 totals 17 residues. Germline-derived CDR1 and CDR2 are PRHDT and FYEKMQ (reference sequence).

This clone was seen a single time. This chain's CDR3 is CASSAGTSGSSDTQYF. CDR3 DNA: TGCGCCAGCAGCGCCGGGACTAGCGGGAGCTCAGATACGCAGTATTTT. The V call is TRBV5-1, the J call TRBJ2-3, with 14 positions matching TRBD2. The CDR3 is 16 residues long. V was clipped by 4 bases and J by 4 bases; unmatched bases: 5. The germline CDR1 and CDR2 sequences are SGHRS and YFSETQ. Filled out from reference TRBV5-1 and TRBJ2-3, the complete variable domain reads KAGVTQTPRYLIKTRGQQVTLSCSPISGHRSVSWYQQTPGQGLQFLFEYFSETQRNKGNFPGRFSGRQFSNSRSEMNVSTLELGDSALYLCASSAGTSGSSDTQYFGPGTRLTVL.

Concerning this clone itself: In the same sample, other DNA sequences code for this CDR3. V and J are TRBV7-9 and TRBJ1-4; TRBD1 aligns across 8 bases. Germline V lookup: CDR1 SEHNR, CDR2 FQNEAQ (reference sequence). The trim removed 5 bases at V and 3 bases at J, leaving 5 bases unmatched. The CDR3 runs to 15 residues. CDR3 protein: CASSPDRGANEKLFF. Here the CDR3 DNA reads TGTGCCAGCAGCCCCGACAGGGGTGCTAATGAAAAACTGTTTTTT.

This rearrangement joins TRBV6-6 to TRBJ1-5; no definite D call. CDR3 length equals 15 residues. V was pared by 0 bases and J by 8 bases, with 14 bases between. Germline V gives CDR1 MNHNY, CDR2 SVGAGI (reference sequence). For the CDR3, the DNA is TGTGCCAGCAGTTACTCGACTTCGGTAGAAGAGCCCCAGCATTTT. Its translation is CASSYSTSVEEPQHF.

The J gene is TRBJ2-1, the V gene TRBV3-1 (or the pseudogene TRBV3-2); 10 bases match TRBD2. Germline V CDR1 and CDR2: LGHDT, YNNKEL (reference sequence). J gave up 6 bases and V 5 bases, and 7 bases lay outside the gene matches. The CDR3 runs to 15 residues. In nucleotides, the CDR3 is TGTGCCAGCAGCGCAGCGGGAGGGCAGGGCAATGAGCAGTTCTTC. It specifies CASSAAGGQGNEQFF.

The rearrangement uses TRBV4-2 and TRBJ2-2, with 13 bases aligning to TRBD2. V lost 6 bases and J lost 6; bases outside the gene matches: 7. The germline V gene has CDR1 LGHNA and CDR2 YNFKEQ. The CDR3 length is 16 residues. CDR3 protein: CASRPTSGRAAGELFF. As DNA, the CDR3 is TGTGCCAGCAGACCTACTAGCGGGAGGGCCGCCGGGGAGCTGTTTTTT.

This clone has just a few counts. V usage is TRBV11-2 and J usage is TRBJ2-7, with 12 bases matching TRBD2. CDR1 and CDR2 from the germline V gene are SGHAT and FQNNGV. The CDR3 covers 15 residues. The ends lost 4 bases at V and 4 bases at J; junction bases unmatched: 5. In DNA, the CDR3 is TGTGCCAGCAGCTCCGGACTAGCGGGATCTTACGAGCAGTACTTC. Translated, it gives CASSSGLAGSYEQYF.

The chain has TRBV13 and TRBJ1-3, with D possibly being TRBD1 (6 bases). Trimming took 2 bases from V and 0 from J, leaving 14 bases between them. Germline assignment: CDR1 PRHDT and CDR2 FYEKMQ (reference sequence). The CDR3 sequence is 17 residues long. The CDR3 bases are TGTGCCAGCAGCTTATATGGGGGGGCAAGCTCTGGAAACACCATATATTTT. Encoded protein: CASSLYGGASSGNTIYF.

The V gene is TRBV7-2, the J gene TRBJ2-7, with TRBD2 matching 8 bases. Germline CDR1 SGHTA, CDR2 FQGNSA. Trimming removed 6 bases from V and 0 bases from J; junction bases left unmatched: 7. This CDR3 spans 15 amino acids. For the CDR3, the DNA is TGTGCCAGCAGGCTAGCGGGTCCGAGCTCCTACGAGCAGTACTTC. Protein: CASRLAGPSSYEQYF.

V and J are TRBV4-1 and TRBJ1-1, with D maybe TRBD1 (5 bases). Germline lookup yields CDR1 MGHRA and CDR2 YSYEKL. The CDR3 is made up of 18 amino acids. V was pared by 3 bases and J by 0 bases, with 20 bases between. In DNA, the CDR3 is TGCGCCAGCAGCCAGGAAGAGGTTGGGGCGGGGGTGAACACTGAAGCTTTCTTT. This encodes CASSQEEVGAGVNTEAFF.